These T cell receptor beta chains were read from a single sample in a study of shared clonotypes between healthy human individuals. Method: immunoSEQ multiplex PCR; TCRdb's copy keeps in-frame clones and lacks some. The sample gives roughly 2 million clones, roughly 94% of which show up once; 0.9% to 1.3% is in the top ten. The sequenced material came from naive CD8+ T cells sorted from blood. The source is a man younger than 35 in good health. The CDR3 runs from the conserved cysteine through the conserved F or W. D genes are given only for firm matches. Rows give clone size only sometimes, using once, few, many, or a class for an expanded clone.

>TRBD2|TRBJ2-7|NA|TRBV27
CASSPNAGGPYEQYF
TGTGCCAGCAGTCCCAACGCGGGAGGGCCCTACGAGCAGTACTTC
>NA|TRBJ1-2|NA|TRBV27
CASGPEGATNYGYTF
TGTGCCAGCGGTCCTGAGGGAGCGACTAACTATGGCTACACCTTC
>TRBD1|TRBJ1-1|NA|TRBV7-9
CAGGPTGGFTEAFF
TGTGCCGGAGGACCAACAGGGGGCTTTACTGAAGCTTTCTTT
>NA|TRBJ1-2|NA|TRBV27
CASSSRPGLWEGYTF
TGTGCCAGCAGTTCCCGACCGGGACTTTGGGAGGGCTACACCTTC
>NA|TRBJ2-5|NA|TRBV7-8
CASSLASGPETQYF
TGTGCCAGCAGCTTAGCGTCAGGGCCCGAGACCCAGTACTTC
>NA|TRBJ2-4|NA|TRBV9
CASSPPDLGAKNIQYF
TGTGCCAGCAGCCCCCCCGACCTTGGGGCCAAAAACATTCAGTACTTC
>NA|TRBJ1-1|NA|TRBV10-3
CAIRYNTEAFF
TGTGCCATCAGGTACAACACTGAAGCTTTCTTT
>NA|TRBJ2-7|NA|TRBV2
CASAPNPAGASYEQYF
TGTGCCAGCGCTCCCAATCCCGCAGGGGCGTCCTACGAGCAGTACTTC
>NA|TRBJ1-1|NA|TRBV9
CASSATGGGRNTEAFF
TGTGCCAGCAGCGCCACAGGCGGGGGGCGGAACACTGAAGCTTTCTTT
>NA|TRBJ1-2|once|TRBV9
CASSTPGEGHGYTF
TGTGCCAGCAGCACGCCGGGGGAGGGACACGGCTACACCTTC
>NA|TRBJ2-2|NA|TRBV13
CASSSHLGELFF
TGTGCCAGCAGTTCCCACCTCGGGGAGCTGTTTTTT
>TRBD2|TRBJ2-7|NA|TRBV14
CASSPTSGYEQYF
TGTGCCAGCAGCCCAACTAGCGGCTACGAGCAGTACTTC
>TRBD2|TRBJ2-7|NA|TRBV11-2
CASSLGSGSAYEQYF
TGTGCCAGCAGCTTAGGGAGCGGGAGTGCCTACGAGCAGTACTTC
>TRBD1|TRBJ2-5|once|TRBV27
CASSPGQGLETQYF
TGTGCCAGCAGCCCAGGACAGGGGCTGGAGACCCAGTACTTC
>NA|TRBJ1-2|NA|TRBV29-1
CSSTPGYTF
TGCAGCTCAACTCCCGGCTACACCTTC
>NA|TRBJ2-1|NA|TRBV6-5
CASSYSQGGNNEQFF
TGTGCCAGCAGTTACTCACAGGGGGGGAACAATGAGCAGTTCTTC
>NA|TRBJ2-3|NA|TRBV30
CAWSTLDSTDTQYF
TGTGCCTGGAGTACCTTGGACAGCACAGATACGCAGTATTTT
>NA|TRBJ1-5|NA|TRBV2
CASSEGANSNQPQHF
TGTGCCAGCAGTGAAGGGGCAAATAGCAATCAGCCCCAGCATTTT
>NA|TRBJ2-1|NA|TRBV6-6
CASSQDIIEQFF
TGTGCCAGCAGTCAGGACATTATTGAGCAGTTCTTC
>NA|TRBJ2-7|NA|TRBV6-1
CASRFDRPSEQYF
TGTGCCAGCAGATTTGACAGGCCATCCGAGCAGTACTTC
>NA|TRBJ2-7|NA|TRBV6-5
CASSYSIRPYEQYF
TGTGCCAGCAGTTACTCAATCCGCCCTTACGAGCAGTACTTC
>NA|TRBJ2-3|NA|TRBV28
CASSSTGTDTQYF
TGTGCCAGCAGTTCCACAGGGACAGATACGCAGTATTTT
>NA|TRBJ2-7|NA|TRBV6-6
CASSGLADYEQYF
TGTGCCAGCAGTGGGCTAGCCGACTACGAGCAGTACTTC
>TRBD2|TRBJ2-7|NA|TRBV29-1
CSVTLAGLDYEQYF
TGCAGCGTGACGCTAGCGGGCCTTGACTACGAGCAGTACTTC
>TRBD1|TRBJ2-7|NA|TRBV7-9
CASSQMGQPYEQYF
TGTGCCAGCAGCCAAATGGGACAGCCCTACGAGCAGTACTTC
>NA|TRBJ2-2|NA|TRBV6-5
CASSYLEEGGGELFF
TGTGCCAGCAGTTATTTAGAGGAGGGCGGCGGGGAGCTGTTTTTT
>NA|TRBJ2-2|NA|TRBV5-6
CASSFRVLGGELFF
TGTGCCAGCAGCTTCAGGGTGTTGGGCGGGGAGCTGTTTTTT
>TRBD1|TRBJ1-1|NA|TRBV6-1
CASDLTGGAWTEAFF
TGTGCCAGCGATCTTACAGGGGGGGCGTGGACTGAAGCTTTCTTT
>TRBD1|TRBJ1-2|NA|TRBV2
CASSDPTGDYGYTF
TGTGCCAGCAGTGACCCTACAGGGGACTATGGCTACACCTTC
>TRBD2|TRBJ2-1|NA|TRBV7-9
CASSSPRGGYNEQFF
TGTGCCAGCAGCTCCCCCCGGGGGGGGTACAATGAGCAGTTCTTC
>NA|TRBJ2-7|NA|TRBV7-9
CASSFSTYEQYF
TGTGCCAGCAGCTTTAGTACCTACGAGCAGTACTTC
>NA|TRBJ1-2|NA|TRBV27
CASSLLYGEGYTF
TGTGCCAGCAGTTTATTATACGGGGAAGGCTACACCTTC
>NA|TRBJ2-7|NA|TRBV27
CASSSEGNEQYF
TGTGCCAGCAGTTCCGAGGGTAACGAGCAGTACTTC
>NA|TRBJ2-5|once|TRBV6-5
CASSLTGYQETQYF
TGTGCCAGCAGTTTAACGGGGTACCAAGAGACCCAGTACTTC
>TRBD2|TRBJ2-1|once|TRBV4-1
CASSQLAGIAYNEQFF
TGCGCCAGCAGCCAACTAGCGGGGATCGCCTACAATGAGCAGTTCTTC
>NA|TRBJ1-1|NA|TRBV5-4
CASSRTAGEAFF
TGTGCCAGCAGTCGGACAGCGGGTGAAGCTTTCTTT
>NA|TRBJ2-2|NA|TRBV19
CASSMASSNTGELFF
TGTGCCAGTAGTATGGCTAGCTCGAACACCGGGGAGCTGTTTTTT
>TRBD2|TRBJ2-3|once|TRBV9
CASSAGLAGGVGTDTQYF
TGTGCCAGCAGCGCCGGACTAGCGGGGGGAGTGGGTACAGATACGCAGTATTTT
>TRBD2|TRBJ2-1|NA|TRBV19
CASTGLAGFEVYNEQFF
TGTGCCAGTACGGGACTAGCGGGATTTGAGGTCTACAATGAGCAGTTCTTC
>NA|TRBJ1-2|NA|TRBV2
CASSAEQEFYGYTF
TGTGCCAGCAGTGCGGAACAGGAATTCTATGGCTACACCTTC
>TRBD1|TRBJ1-5|few|TRBV6-6
CASSSDRGLPQHF
TGTGCCAGCAGTTCTGACAGGGGGCTTCCCCAGCATTTT
>TRBD1|TRBJ1-3|NA|TRBV9
CASSALRDRGYSGNTIYF
TGTGCCAGCAGCGCTCTGAGGGACAGGGGATATTCTGGAAACACCATATATTTT
>TRBD2|TRBJ2-1|NA|TRBV5-1
CASSFKRSPGLVGHEQFF
TGCGCCAGCAGCTTTAAAAGGTCCCCGGGACTAGTGGGGCATGAGCAGTTCTTC
>NA|TRBJ2-3|NA|TRBV10-2
CASSEMRGGTDTQYF
TGCGCCAGCAGTGAGATGAGGGGGGGGACAGATACGCAGTATTTT
>TRBD2|TRBJ2-7|NA|TRBV2
CASSDSSGTSGSTAYEQYF
TGTGCCAGCAGCGATTCCTCCGGGACTAGCGGGAGTACCGCCTACGAGCAGTACTTC
>NA|TRBJ2-4|NA|TRBV20-1
CSASEGNIQYF
TGCAGTGCTAGTGAGGGAAACATTCAGTACTTC
>NA|TRBJ1-1|NA|TRBV14
CASSQDGRERLSTEAFF
TGTGCCAGCAGCCAAGATGGAAGGGAACGCCTGAGCACTGAAGCTTTCTTT
>NA|TRBJ2-2|NA|TRBV6-6
CASSYPSGELFF
TGTGCCAGCAGTTACCCCTCCGGAGAGCTGTTTTTT
>NA|TRBJ2-6|NA|TRBV27
CASSWGGGSGSGANVLTF
TGTGCCAGCAGTTGGGGGGGCGGGAGCGGTTCTGGGGCCAACGTCCTGACTTTC
>NA|TRBJ1-2|NA|TRBV19
CASSIVKESNYGYTF
TGTGCCAGTAGTATAGTAAAAGAGTCTAACTATGGCTACACCTTC
>NA|TRBJ2-1|NA|TRBV28
CASNFRGTNEQFF
TGTGCCAGCAACTTCAGGGGTACCAATGAGCAGTTCTTC
>NA|TRBJ1-5|NA|TRBV19
CASSTPTGGSNQPQHF
TGTGCCAGTAGTACTCCGACCGGGGGCTCCAATCAGCCCCAGCATTTT
>NA|TRBJ1-1|few|TRBV9
CASSIAGQGEAFF
TGTGCCAGCAGCATAGCAGGCCAGGGAGAAGCTTTCTTT
>TRBD2|TRBJ2-7|once|TRBV10-1
CASSGGLAKNEQYF
TGCGCCAGCAGTGGGGGACTAGCCAAGAACGAGCAGTACTTC
>TRBD1|TRBJ1-1|NA|TRBV6-6
CASSSRTGGLNTEAFF
TGTGCCAGCAGTTCCAGGACAGGGGGATTGAACACTGAAGCTTTCTTT
>NA|TRBJ2-5|NA|TRBV7-7
CASSLAGPAQETQYF
TGTGCTAGCAGCTTAGCCGGACCAGCCCAAGAGACCCAGTACTTC
>NA|TRBJ1-1|NA|TRBV20-1
CSAMANTEAFF
TGCAGTGCTATGGCGAACACTGAAGCTTTCTTT